This TCR beta chain was captured by sequencing in a study of blood T cell repertoires in COVID-19. Turning to the study itself: T cells, B-cell-depleted T cells, or PBMCs supplied cDNA or gDNA.

While infection was still active, Seattle patients were enrolled and then followed longitudinally. Profiled with immunoSEQ multiplex PCR; TCRdb holds only in-frame clones, not every one. The data hold roughly 130,000 clones, with roughly 90% observed a single time. Sequenced: peripheral blood. The TCR comes from a man aged 55 to 69 with COVID-19, enrolled during active disease.

The CDR3 coding sequence is TGTGCCAGCGAGTCCGGGACTAGCGGGCAAGAGACCCAGTACTTC. Its translation is CASESGTSGQETQYF. This sequence joins TRBV5-4 and TRBJ2-5, with 12 bases matching TRBD2. Germline CDR1 is SGHNT and CDR2 is YYREEE (reference sequence). V gave up 7 bases and J gave up 2 bases; unmatched junction bases: 6. This CDR3 spans 15 amino acids.